A single sample is the source of the 32 T cell receptor beta chains below, sequenced in a study of T cells after yellow fever vaccination. TCRdb reprocessed the 5' RACE reads via MiXCR and lists one record per CDR3 protein. Of under 700,000 distinct CDR3 sequences in the sample, 17% were seen once. This sample comprised PBMCs, obtained about 5 days after the first yellow fever vaccination. These receptor sequences come from a man aged 18 to 30 who received the YFV17D yellow fever vaccine.

The V and J genes are TRBV20-1 and TRBJ1-2; D is perhaps TRBD1 (5 bases). This CDR3 spans 14 amino acids. V was clipped by 3 bases and J by 8 bases, with 19 bases between them. Germline CDR1 is DFQATT and CDR2 is SNEGSKA (reference sequence). The CDR3 protein is CSASPLGGEGGYTF. The CDR3 DNA is TGCAGTGCTAGCCCCCTAGGTGGAGAGGGGGGCTACACCTTC.

The chain employs TRBV3-1 and TRBJ1-4, with D uncertain. Germline CDR1 LGHDT, CDR2 YNNKEL (reference sequence). The CDR3 runs 13 residues. V was cut by 2 bases and J by 10 bases, with 11 bases left in between. DNA for the CDR3: TGTGCCAGCAGCCAAAGACAATCAGTAAAACTGTTTTTT. This gives the protein CASSQRQSVKLFF. Based on the CDR3 plus reference TRBV3-1 and TRBJ1-4, the full variable domain is DTAVSQTPKYLVTQMGNDKSIKCEQNLGHDTMYWYKQDSKKFLKIMFSYNNKELIINETVPNRFSPKSPDKAHLNLHINSLELGDSAVYFCASSQRQSVKLFFGSGTQLSVL.

The chain links TRBV5-1 to TRBJ2-3; 10 nucleotides align to TRBD1. Trimming removed 3 bases from V and 3 bases from J; junction bases left unmatched: 10. The germline V gene encodes CDR1 SGHRS and CDR2 YFSETQ. CDR3 size: 17 residues. CDR3 amino acids: CASSSPPGQGPTDTQYF. The CDR3 DNA reads as TGCGCCAGCAGCTCCCCTCCGGGACAGGGGCCGACAGATACGCAGTATTTT.

This clonotype was seen a few times. This chain joins TRBV5-1 and TRBJ2-3; 7 bases are a match to TRBD1. This CDR3 spans 14 amino acids. Germline CDR1 is SGHRS and CDR2 is YFSETQ. V shed 4 bases, J shed 1 base, and the junction held 3 bases outside the gene matches. The CDR3 region is CASSTGTGTDTQYF. CDR3 coding DNA: TGCGCCAGCAGCACTGGGACAGGCACAGATACGCAGTATTTT.

This chain's CDR3 is CASSRRTSGIQYF. The DNA of the CDR3 is TGCGCCAGCAGCCGGAGGACTAGCGGGATTCAGTACTTC. The chain employs TRBV5-1 and TRBJ2-4, with 11 bases aligning to TRBD2. J gave up 10 bases and V 4 bases, and 4 bases lay outside the gene matches. Germline V gene data show CDR1 as SGHRS and CDR2 as YFSETQ. The CDR3 has 13 amino acids.

There are a few counts of this clonotype. The chain uses TRBV15 and TRBJ1-5, with 9 bases that match TRBD1. The junction had 6 bases not matched to a gene; V was cut back by 3 bases and J by 6 bases. Germline V CDR1 and CDR2: LNHNV, YYDKDF (reference sequence). The CDR3 covers 15 residues. In DNA form, the CDR3 reads TGTGCCACCAGCAGTAACACAGGGGGCTCTCAGCCCCAGCATTTT. Its translation: CATSSNTGGSQPQHF.

In this sample, this clonotype turned up a few times. The CDR3 region has the DNA TGTGCCAGCAGCCTGGGGGGTTGGGGCCGGGATTCACCCCTCCACTTT. Its translation is CASSLGGWGRDSPLHF. The J gene is TRBJ1-6, the V gene TRBV6-1, with TRBD1 as a possible D gene (5 bases). V lost 6 bases and J 8 bases, leaving 20 bases between the germline ends. The germline gives CDR1 MNHNS, CDR2 SASEGT. CDR3 length: 16 residues.

This rearrangement joins TRBV28 to TRBJ2-5, with D perhaps TRBD1 or TRBD2 (6 bases each). There are 11 residues in the CDR3. Germline loops: CDR1 MDHEN, CDR2 SYDVKM. Deletions cut 8 bases from V and 10 bases from J, with 14 bases between. CDR3 sequence reads: CASVRGQGQYF. As DNA, the CDR3 is TGTGCCAGCGTACGGGGGCAGGGCCAGTACTTC. The whole variable domain, remainder taken from reference TRBV28 and TRBJ2-5, is DVKVTQSSRYLVKRTGEKVFLECVQDMDHENMFWYRQDPGLGLRLIYFSYDVKMKEKGDIPEGYSVSREKKERFSLILESASTNQTSMYLCASVRGQGQYFGPGTRLLVL.

The chain uses TRBV12-3 or TRBV12-4 and TRBJ1-3; TRBD1 matches at 11 bases. The CDR3 spans 15 residues. The J segment lost 0 bases and the V segment lost 6 bases, leaving 1 base of the junction unmatched. Here the CDR3 DNA reads TGTGCCAGCAGGGGGACAGGGGGCTCTGGAAACACCATATATTTT. Protein sequence: CASRGTGGSGNTIYF.

This chain connects TRBV11-2 to TRBJ2-1; no reliable D call. Per the germline V gene, CDR1 is SGHAT and CDR2 is FQNNGV. V lost 2 bases and J lost 0, with 11 bases in between. This CDR3 region has 16 residues. As DNA, the CDR3 is TGTGCCAGCAGCTTAAATTGGGAAAGCTCCTACAATGAGCAGTTCTTC. This codes for CASSLNWESSYNEQFF.

This clonotype was counted only a few times. The chain employs TRBV2 and TRBJ1-3; maybe TRBD1 (6 bases). CDR1 and CDR2 (germline): SNHLY, FYNNEI. The CDR3 is 13 amino acids. V lost 7 bases, J lost 1 base, and 8 bases lay in between. The CDR3 nucleotides read TGTGCCAGCAACAGGGAATCTGGAAACACCATATATTTT. It specifies CASNRESGNTIYF.

A few counts support this clonotype. CDR3 sequence (DNA): TGCGCCAGCAGCTGGGGGGCTCAGGGTTCTGAAGCTTTCTTT. Amino acid sequence: CASSWGAQGSEAFF. This chain connects TRBV5-1 to TRBJ1-1, with D perhaps TRBD1 (6 bases). With 3 bases removed from V and 6 bases from J, the gap between germline ends came to 15 bases. In germline, CDR1 is SGHRS, CDR2 YFSETQ. The CDR3 runs to 14 residues. The entire variable domain, with the rest obtained from reference TRBV5-1 and TRBJ1-1, is as follows: KAGVTQTPRYLIKTRGQQVTLSCSPISGHRSVSWYQQTPGQGLQFLFEYFSETQRNKGNFPGRFSGRQFSNSRSEMNVSTLELGDSALYLCASSWGAQGSEAFFGQGTRLTVV.

The rearrangement joins TRBV5-1 to TRBJ2-2; possibly TRBD2 for D (6 bases). This CDR3 has 15 residues. The ends were cut back, 5 bases at V and 6 bases at J, with 17 bases in the middle. Germline values: CDR1 SGHRS, CDR2 YFSETQ. DNA for the CDR3: TGCGCCAGCAGGCCAGACCTGGGAGGAGCCGGGGAGCTGTTTTTT. Amino acid sequence: CASRPDLGGAGELFF. Filled out from reference TRBV5-1 and TRBJ2-2, the complete variable domain reads KAGVTQTPRYLIKTRGQQVTLSCSPISGHRSVSWYQQTPGQGLQFLFEYFSETQRNKGNFPGRFSGRQFSNSRSEMNVSTLELGDSALYLCASRPDLGGAGELFFGEGSRLTVL.

This chain links TRBV9 with TRBJ2-6; possibly TRBD1 or TRBD2 for D (5 bases each). The V gene lost 4 bases and the J gene lost 4 bases, with 15 bases spanning the gap. The CDR3 is 16 residues long. Germline lookup yields CDR1 SGDLS and CDR2 YYNGEE. In DNA, the CDR3 is TGTGCCAGCAGCTTGGGGCTCGGGGCAGGGGCCAACGTCCTGACTTTC. It yields the protein CASSLGLGAGANVLTF.

Ten or more counts support this clonotype. The chain couples TRBV7-9 to TRBJ2-3; 9 nucleotides match TRBD1. Germline V gene sequence: CDR1 SEHNR, CDR2 FQNEAQ (reference sequence). Germline trimming cut 2 bases from V and 3 bases from J; bases unmatched to any gene: 6. The CDR3 is 16 residues long. CDR3 in amino acids: CASSLSPGQGTDTQYF. The CDR3 nucleotides read TGTGCCAGCAGCTTAAGTCCGGGACAGGGTACAGATACGCAGTATTTT.

This clonotype has only a few counts. The chain combines TRBV15 with TRBJ1-2; D is unresolved. The CDR3 consists of 12 residues. Germline V gene sequence: CDR1 LNHNV, CDR2 YYDKDF (reference sequence). V was shortened by 6 bases and J by 6 bases, with 11 bases between the two germline ends. CDR3 sequence (DNA): TGTGCCACCAGTAAGAACGGCGATGGCTACACCTTC. Its protein product is CATSKNGDGYTF.

This clonotype was seen a few times. The chain couples TRBV19 to TRBJ1-2; D might be TRBD1 (6 bases). CDR3 length: 14 amino acids. From germline, CDR1 is LNHDA and CDR2 SQIVND (reference sequence). The V end lost 6 bases, the J end lost 6 bases, and 17 bases lay between the germline ends. CDR3 protein: CASSWRGGGNGYTF. The DNA of the CDR3 is TGTGCCAGTAGCTGGCGAGGGGGAGGTAATGGCTACACCTTC.

Only a few counts were recorded for this clonotype. The chain uses TRBV7-2 and TRBJ1-4; D uncertain. The CDR3 sequence is 16 residues long. With 4 bases removed from V and 0 bases from J, the gap between germline ends came to 12 bases. Germline-derived CDR1 and CDR2 are SGHTA and FQGNSA. The CDR3 loop reads CASSSYAVPTNEKLFF. The CDR3 DNA reads TGTGCCAGCAGCTCCTATGCTGTTCCAACTAATGAAAAACTGTTTTTT.

In this sample, this clonotype turned up a few times. The chain links TRBV7-2 to TRBJ1-1; possible D gene TRBD1, 5 bases. The CDR3 has 15 residues. Germline V gene sequence: CDR1 SGHTA, CDR2 FQGNSA. Trimming removed 1 base at V and 1 base at J, with 10 bases between. The CDR3 region has the DNA TGTGCCAGCAGCTTAGTCTACGGGGGGAACACTGAAGCTTTCTTT. Protein: CASSLVYGGNTEAFF. Full variable domain (outside the CDR3, taken from reference TRBV7-2 and TRBJ1-1): GAGVSQSPSNKVTEKGKDVELRCDPISGHTALYWYRQSLGQGLEFLIYFQGNSAPDKSGLPSDRFSAERTGGSVSTLTIQRTQQEDSAVYLCASSLVYGGNTEAFFGQGTRLTVV.

About this clonotype itself: The junction differs from germline at one of its ends, possibly a read error. The chain employs TRBV5-4 and TRBJ2-3; 9 bases match TRBD2. CDR1 and CDR2 from the germline V gene are SGHNT and YYREEE (reference sequence). This CDR3 has 15 residues. CDR3 nucleotide sequence: TGTGCCAGCAACTTGGGCGGGGGGGCCGCACATACGCAGTATTTT. Protein: CASNLGGGAAHTQYF.

The chain couples TRBV12-5 to TRBJ1-4; D not certain. Germline V gene data show CDR1 as LGHNT and CDR2 as FRNRAP. This CDR3 has 16 amino acids. The germline V and J ends were trimmed by 1 base and 0 bases, with 9 bases remaining between them. CDR3 DNA: TGTGCTAGTGGTTTGGCGACAACTTCAACTAATGAAAAACTGTTTTTT. Translating gives CASGLATTSTNEKLFF.

The rearrangement joins TRBV10-2 to TRBJ1-2; no reliable D call. The CDR3 sequence is 12 residues long. The V end lost 3 bases, the J end lost 8 bases, and 10 bases lay between the germline ends. Germline lookup yields CDR1 WSHSY and CDR2 SAAADI. The DNA of the CDR3 is TGCGCCAGCAGTGACAGCAGTTACGGCTACACCTTC. This codes for CASSDSSYGYTF.

This chain links TRBV10-3 with TRBJ1-1; D gene unclear. V shed 1 base and J shed 0 bases, with 6 bases lying between them. There are 14 residues in the CDR3. CDR1 and CDR2 from the germline V gene are ENHRY and SYGVKD. CDR3 sequence: CAISEWQMNTEAFF. CDR3 nucleotide sequence: TGTGCCATCAGTGAGTGGCAAATGAACACTGAAGCTTTCTTT.

The CDR3 DNA reads as TGTGCCAGCAGTCCCGACAGGGAGACAGGACAGCCCCAGCATTTT. This translates into CASSPDRETGQPQHF. The chain joins TRBV14 to TRBJ1-5; 7 nucleotides agree with TRBD1. Unmatched junction bases numbered 12, after V lost 6 bases and J lost 7 bases. This CDR3 region has 15 residues. Per the germline V gene, CDR1 is SGHDN and CDR2 is FVKESK.

This clonotype was counted only a few times. The gene calls are TRBV24-1 and TRBJ1-2; D uncertain. Germline V lookup: CDR1 KGHDR, CDR2 SFDVKD. CDR3 length equals 10 residues. V shed 5 bases and J shed 7 bases, with 4 bases lying between them. The CDR3 loop is CATSAGGYTF. For the CDR3, the DNA is TGTGCCACCAGTGCAGGTGGCTACACCTTC.

The chain recombines TRBV11-2 with TRBJ2-5; 13 bases agree with TRBD2. With 4 bases clipped from V and 7 bases from J, the junction kept 6 bases outside the gene matches. CDR1 and CDR2 from the germline V gene are SGHAT and FQNNGV. CDR3 length: 15 residues. This CDR3 reads CASSSGTSGVGTQYF. CDR3 bases: TGTGCCAGCAGCTCCGGGACTAGCGGGGTTGGGACCCAGTACTTC. The variable domain in full, completed from reference TRBV11-2 and TRBJ2-5, reads EAGVAQSPRYKIIEKRQSVAFWCNPISGHATLYWYQQILGQGPKLLIQFQNNGVVDDSQLPKDRFSAERLKGVDSTLKIQPAKLEDSAVYLCASSSGTSGVGTQYFGPGTRLLVL.

The rearrangement links TRBV6-5 to TRBJ2-1; TRBD2 might be the D (6 bases). This CDR3 comprises 15 residues. With 3 bases removed from V and 8 bases from J, the gap between germline ends came to 17 bases. Germline values: CDR1 MNHEY, CDR2 SVGAGI. CDR3 bases: TGTGCCAGCAGTTATGGGGGGAACCGGGCAGATGAGCAGTTCTTC. Amino acids: CASSYGGNRADEQFF.

This sequence joins TRBV18 and TRBJ1-1, with TRBD1 matching 9 bases. Trimming cost V 6 bases and J 6 bases; bases outside gene matches: 8. Germline assignment: CDR1 KGHSH and CDR2 LQKENI. The CDR3 is made up of 14 amino acids. CDR3 in amino acids: CASSRGQGTAEAFF. The CDR3 DNA follows: TGTGCCAGCTCGAGAGGACAGGGGACGGCTGAAGCTTTCTTT. The whole variable domain, filled in from reference TRBV18 and TRBJ1-1, reads NAGVMQNPRHLVRRRGQEARLRCSPMKGHSHVYWYRQLPEEGLKFMVYLQKENIIDESGMPKERFSAEFPKEGPSILRIQQVVRGDSAAYFCASSRGQGTAEAFFGQGTRLTVV.

A few counts support this clonotype. The chain uses TRBV7-2 and TRBJ2-2, with 7 bases fitting TRBD2. V lost 5 bases, J lost 1 base, and 4 bases stayed unmatched. Germline assignment: CDR1 SGHTA and CDR2 FQGNSA. The CDR3 contains 15 residues. The CDR3 sequence is CASSPKRGNTGELFF. The CDR3 nucleotides read TGTGCCAGCAGCCCCAAGCGGGGGAACACCGGGGAGCTGTTTTTT.

The rearrangement joins TRBV6-6 to TRBJ1-5; no firm D call. The germline gives CDR1 MNHNY, CDR2 SVGAGI (reference sequence). Trimming removed 5 bases at V and 9 bases at J, with 8 bases between. The CDR3 is made up of 11 amino acids. The CDR3 coding sequence is TGTGCCAGCAGTCATCAAGGGCCCCAGCATTTT. Translation gives CASSHQGPQHF.

This clonotype was counted between two and nine times. The V and J genes are TRBV5-4 and TRBJ2-5; 8 bases fit TRBD2. Germline-derived CDR1 and CDR2 are SGHNT and YYREEE (reference sequence). The CDR3 runs to 14 residues. V was clipped by 2 bases and J by 4 bases; unmatched bases: 4. The CDR3 sequence is CASSLSGGLETQYF. In nucleotides, the CDR3 is TGTGCCAGCAGCTTATCGGGGGGGCTAGAGACCCAGTACTTC.

This clonotype was detected only a few times. The chain carries TRBV5-1 and TRBJ1-4; maybe TRBD1 (6 bases). Germline CDR1 SGHRS, CDR2 YFSETQ. The CDR3 is 14 residues long. The ends were cut back, 0 bases at V and 4 bases at J, with 7 bases in the middle. The DNA of the CDR3 is TGCGCCAGCAGCTTGGAGGGGGTTAATGAAAAACTGTTTTTT. Residues: CASSLEGVNEKLFF.